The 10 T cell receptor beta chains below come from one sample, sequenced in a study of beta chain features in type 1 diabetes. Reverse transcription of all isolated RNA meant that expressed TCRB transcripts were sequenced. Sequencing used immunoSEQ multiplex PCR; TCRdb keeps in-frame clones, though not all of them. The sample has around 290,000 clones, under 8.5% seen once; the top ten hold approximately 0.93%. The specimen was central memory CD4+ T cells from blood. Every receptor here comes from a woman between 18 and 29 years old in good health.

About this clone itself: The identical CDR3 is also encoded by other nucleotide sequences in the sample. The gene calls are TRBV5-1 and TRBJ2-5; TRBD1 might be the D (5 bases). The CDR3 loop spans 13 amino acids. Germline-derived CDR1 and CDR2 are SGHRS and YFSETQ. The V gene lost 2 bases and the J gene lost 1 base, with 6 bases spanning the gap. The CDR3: CASSLGVQETQYF. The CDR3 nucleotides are TGCGCCAGCAGCTTAGGGGTCCAAGAGACCCAGTACTTC.

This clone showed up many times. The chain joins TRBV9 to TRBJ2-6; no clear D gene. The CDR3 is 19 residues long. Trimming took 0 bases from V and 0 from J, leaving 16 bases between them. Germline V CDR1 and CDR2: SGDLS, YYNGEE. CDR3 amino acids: CASSVGRGKGSSGANVLTF. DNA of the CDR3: TGTGCCAGCAGCGTAGGGCGAGGTAAAGGATCCTCTGGGGCCAACGTCCTGACTTTC.

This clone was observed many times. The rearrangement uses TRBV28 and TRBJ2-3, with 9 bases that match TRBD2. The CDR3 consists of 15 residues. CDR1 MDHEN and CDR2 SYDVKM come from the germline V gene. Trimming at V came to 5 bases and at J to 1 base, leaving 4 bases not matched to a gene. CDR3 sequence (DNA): TGTGCCAGCAGTAGCGGGGGGAGCCGCACAGATACGCAGTATTTT. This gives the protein CASSSGGSRTDTQYF.

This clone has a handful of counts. The CDR3 is CASSLFGSYEQYF. The CDR3 DNA sequence: TGTGCCAGCAGCTTGTTCGGTTCATACGAGCAGTACTTC. The rearrangement uses TRBV5-4 and TRBJ2-7; no clear D. The CDR3 has 13 amino acids. V gave up 1 base and J gave up 4 bases, with 9 bases separating them. CDR1 SGHNT and CDR2 YYREEE come from the germline V gene (reference sequence).

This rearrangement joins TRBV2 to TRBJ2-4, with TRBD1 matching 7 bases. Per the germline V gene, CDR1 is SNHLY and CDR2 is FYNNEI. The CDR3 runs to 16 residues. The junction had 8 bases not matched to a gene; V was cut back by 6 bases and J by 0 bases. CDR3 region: CASSPTGLLAKNIQYF. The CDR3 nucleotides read TGTGCCAGCAGCCCGACAGGGTTGCTAGCCAAAAACATTCAGTACTTC.

The CDR3 is CAIKTAGANVLTF. The CDR3 nucleotides read TGTGCCATCAAGACGGCTGGGGCCAACGTCCTGACTTTC. This rearrangement joins TRBV6-5 to TRBJ2-6; D ambiguous. CDR3 length: 13 residues. Deletions cut 10 bases from V and 2 bases from J, with 9 bases between. Germline CDR1 is MNHEY and CDR2 is SVGAGI.

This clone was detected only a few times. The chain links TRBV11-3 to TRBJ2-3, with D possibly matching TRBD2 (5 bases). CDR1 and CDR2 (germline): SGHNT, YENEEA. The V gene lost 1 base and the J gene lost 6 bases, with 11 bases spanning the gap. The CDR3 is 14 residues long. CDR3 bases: TGTGCCAGCAGCTTAGGGAGGTCCGCGGATACGCAGTATTTT. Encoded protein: CASSLGRSADTQYF.

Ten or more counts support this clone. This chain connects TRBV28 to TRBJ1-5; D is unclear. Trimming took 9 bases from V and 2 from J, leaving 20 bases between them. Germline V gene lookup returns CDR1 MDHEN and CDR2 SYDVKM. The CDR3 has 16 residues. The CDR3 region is CASSAFVRSRNQPQHF. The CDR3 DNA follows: TGTGCCAGTTCCGCTTTTGTTAGGTCCCGCAATCAGCCCCAGCATTTT.

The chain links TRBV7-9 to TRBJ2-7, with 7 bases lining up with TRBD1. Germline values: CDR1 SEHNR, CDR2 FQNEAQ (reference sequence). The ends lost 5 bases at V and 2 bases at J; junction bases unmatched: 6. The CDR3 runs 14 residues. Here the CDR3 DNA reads TGTGCCAGCAGCACCCGGGACAGAGCCTACGAGCAGTACTTC. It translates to CASSTRDRAYEQYF.

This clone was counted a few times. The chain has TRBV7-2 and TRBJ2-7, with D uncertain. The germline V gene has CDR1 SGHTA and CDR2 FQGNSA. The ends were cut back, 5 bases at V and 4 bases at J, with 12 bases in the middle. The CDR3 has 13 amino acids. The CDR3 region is CASSPDGWYEQYV. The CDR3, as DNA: TGTGCCAGCAGCCCTGATGGGTGGTACGAGCAGTACGTC.